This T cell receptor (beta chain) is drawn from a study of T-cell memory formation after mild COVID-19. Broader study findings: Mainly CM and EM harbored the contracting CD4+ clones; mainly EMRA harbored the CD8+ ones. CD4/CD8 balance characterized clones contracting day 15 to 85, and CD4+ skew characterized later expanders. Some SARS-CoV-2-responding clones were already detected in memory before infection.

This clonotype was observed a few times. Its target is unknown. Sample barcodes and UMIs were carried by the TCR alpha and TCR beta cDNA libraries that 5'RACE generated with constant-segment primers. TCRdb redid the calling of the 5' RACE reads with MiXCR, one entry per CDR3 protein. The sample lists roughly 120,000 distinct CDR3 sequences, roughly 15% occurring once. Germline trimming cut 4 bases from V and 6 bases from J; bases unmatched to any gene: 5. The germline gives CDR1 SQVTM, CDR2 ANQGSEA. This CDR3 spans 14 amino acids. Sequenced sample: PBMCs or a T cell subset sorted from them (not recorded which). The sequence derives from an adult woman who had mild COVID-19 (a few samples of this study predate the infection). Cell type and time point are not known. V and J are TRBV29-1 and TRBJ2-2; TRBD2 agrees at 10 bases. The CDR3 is CSVVGLAGAGELFF. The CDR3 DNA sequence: TGCAGCGTTGTTGGTCTAGCGGGAGCCGGGGAGCTGTTTTTT.